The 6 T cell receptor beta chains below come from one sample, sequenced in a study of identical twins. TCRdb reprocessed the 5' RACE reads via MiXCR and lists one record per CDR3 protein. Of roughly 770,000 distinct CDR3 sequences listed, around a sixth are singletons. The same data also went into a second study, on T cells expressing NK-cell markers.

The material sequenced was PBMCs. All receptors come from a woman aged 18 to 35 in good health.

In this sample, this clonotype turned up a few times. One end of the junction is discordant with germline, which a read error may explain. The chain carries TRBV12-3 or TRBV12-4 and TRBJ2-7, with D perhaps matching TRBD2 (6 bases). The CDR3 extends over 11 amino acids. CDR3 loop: CASSLGLGADF. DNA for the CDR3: TGTGCCAGCAGTTTGGGACTCGGAGCTGACTTC.

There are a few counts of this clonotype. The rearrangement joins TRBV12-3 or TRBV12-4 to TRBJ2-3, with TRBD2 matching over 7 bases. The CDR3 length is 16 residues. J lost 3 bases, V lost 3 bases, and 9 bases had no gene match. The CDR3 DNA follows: TGTGCCAGCAGTTTTGGGGAGGGGACTATAACAGATACGCAGTATTTT. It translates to CASSFGEGTITDTQYF.

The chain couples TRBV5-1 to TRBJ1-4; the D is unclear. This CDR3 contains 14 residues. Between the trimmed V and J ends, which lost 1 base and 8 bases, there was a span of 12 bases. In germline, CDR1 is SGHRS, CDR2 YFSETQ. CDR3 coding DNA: TGCGCCAGCAGCTTGAACGGCAAGAGAGAAAAACTGTTTTTT. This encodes CASSLNGKREKLFF.

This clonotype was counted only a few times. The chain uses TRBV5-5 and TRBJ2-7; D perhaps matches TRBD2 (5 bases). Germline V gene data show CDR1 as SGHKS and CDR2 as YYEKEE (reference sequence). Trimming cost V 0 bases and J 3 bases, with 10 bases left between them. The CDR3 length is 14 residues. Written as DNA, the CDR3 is TGTGCCAGCAGCTTGGACGTCGGGGTCTACGAGCAGTACTTC. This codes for CASSLDVGVYEQYF.

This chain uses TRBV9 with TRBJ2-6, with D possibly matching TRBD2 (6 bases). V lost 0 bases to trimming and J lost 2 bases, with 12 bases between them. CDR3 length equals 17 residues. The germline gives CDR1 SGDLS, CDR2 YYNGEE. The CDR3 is CASSVAPPGAGANVLTF. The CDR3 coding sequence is TGTGCCAGCAGCGTAGCGCCCCCGGGGGCTGGGGCCAACGTCCTGACTTTC.

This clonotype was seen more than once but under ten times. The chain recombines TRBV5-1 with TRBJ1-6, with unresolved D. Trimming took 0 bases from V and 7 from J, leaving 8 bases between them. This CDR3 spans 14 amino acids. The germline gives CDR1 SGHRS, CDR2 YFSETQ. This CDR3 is CASSLAAENSPLHF. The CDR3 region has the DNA TGCGCCAGCAGCTTGGCGGCGGAGAATTCACCCCTCCACTTT.